This T cell receptor (beta chain) was obtained from a study of cytomegalovirus exposure and HLA in healthy donors. The V gene's germline CDR1 is LNHDA and CDR2 SQIVND (reference sequence). The CDR3 runs to 12 residues. Trimming removed 7 bases from V and 2 bases from J, with 8 bases in between. Here immunoSEQ multiplex PCR was the method, and the copy in TCRdb shows in-frame clones only, minus some. Of about 98,000 clones detected, about 95% appear once; the ten largest clones hold roughly 0.82%. Whole-study results and caveats: A few CMV-associated chains proved CMV antigen-specific in vitro.

Only one count was recorded for this clone. Its antigen is currently unknown. The chain combines TRBV19 with TRBJ1-2, with no clear D. The sequence was obtained from a woman aged 18 to 35 in good health and CMV-seronegative. The specimen was PBMCs. The CDR3 sequence is CASKQTNYGYTF. Here the CDR3 DNA reads TGTGCCAGTAAACAGACGAACTATGGCTACACCTTC.